The clone carrying this T cell receptor beta chain was seen once. These data are taken from a study of cytomegalovirus exposure and HLA in healthy donors. 13 Jbeta primers and 60 Vbeta primers were used for the PCR. This table comes from immunoSEQ multiplex PCR, and its TCRdb copy is limited to in-frame clones, with some not included. In the table there are about 140,000 clones, about four fifths of which are singletons. CDR1 is SGHNT, CDR2 YENEEA, per germline. The J segment lost 1 base and the V segment lost 4 bases, leaving 3 bases of the junction unmatched. The CDR3 runs to 14 residues. Input material: PBMCs. V is TRBV11-3 and J is TRBJ1-1; 7 bases fit TRBD1. This receptor was taken from a man aged 18 to 29 in good health and CMV-seropositive. The chain's CDR3 is CASSSGQRNTEAFF. CDR3 nucleotides: TGTGCCAGCAGCTCGGGACAGAGGAACACTGAAGCTTTCTTT. Based on the CDR3 plus reference TRBV11-3 and TRBJ1-1, the full variable domain is EAGVVQSPRYKIIEKKQPVAFWCNPISGHNTLYWYLQNLGQGPELLIRYENEEAVDDSQLPKDRFSAERLKGVDSTLKIQPAELGDSAVYLCASSSGQRNTEAFFGQGTRLTVV.